This paragraph reports one TCR beta chain. The antigen is unknown. These data come from a study of T cells expressing NK-cell markers. Study details: Sorted CD3+CD56+NKG2C+, CD3+CD56+NKG2C- and CD3+CD56-NKG2C+ T cells supplied TCR beta repertoires. One of eight sequenced donors was HCMV-seronegative; the other seven were seropositive. Notes on the study in general: Dominant NKG2C+ clonotypes in five to seven donors made up roughly 1.0-7.0% of CD8+ T cells.

The CDR3 is 12 residues long. UMIs accompanied the 5'RACE template switching by which TCR beta cDNA was made. TCRdb reprocessed the 5' RACE reads and keeps a single row for each CDR3 protein, giving no DNA. Its clone listing holds some 150,000 distinct CDR3 sequences. The receptor was isolated from a man aged 18 to 30 in good health. The source material was blood T cells: a sorted CD56 or NKG2C T cell subset, CD4+ or CD8+ T cells, or bulk PBMC T cells (not recorded which). V is TRBV12-3 or TRBV12-4 and J is TRBJ1-5. CDR3 amino acids: CASCSGSQPQHF.